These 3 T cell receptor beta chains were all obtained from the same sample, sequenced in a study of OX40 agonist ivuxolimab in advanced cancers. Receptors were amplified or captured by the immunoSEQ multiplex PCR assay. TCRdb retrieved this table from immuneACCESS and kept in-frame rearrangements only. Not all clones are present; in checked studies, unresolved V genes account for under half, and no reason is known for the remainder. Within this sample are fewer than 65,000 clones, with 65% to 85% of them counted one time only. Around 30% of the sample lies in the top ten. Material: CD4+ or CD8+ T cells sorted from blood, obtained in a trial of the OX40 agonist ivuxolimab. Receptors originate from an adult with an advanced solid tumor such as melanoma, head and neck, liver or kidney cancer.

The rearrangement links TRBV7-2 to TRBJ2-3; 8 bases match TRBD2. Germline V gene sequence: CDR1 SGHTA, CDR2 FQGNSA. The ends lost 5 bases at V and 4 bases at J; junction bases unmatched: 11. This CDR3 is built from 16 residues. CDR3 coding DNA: TGTGCCAGCAGCACCTCTGGCGGGGGGTGGGCAGATACGCAGTATTTT. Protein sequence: CASSTSGGGWADTQYF.

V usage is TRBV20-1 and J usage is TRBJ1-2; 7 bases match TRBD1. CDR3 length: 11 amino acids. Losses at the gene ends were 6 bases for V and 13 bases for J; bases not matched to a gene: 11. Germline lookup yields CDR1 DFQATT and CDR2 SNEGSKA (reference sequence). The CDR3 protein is CSAETGQLSTF. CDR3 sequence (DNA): TGCAGTGCCGAAACGGGACAGTTATCCACCTTC.

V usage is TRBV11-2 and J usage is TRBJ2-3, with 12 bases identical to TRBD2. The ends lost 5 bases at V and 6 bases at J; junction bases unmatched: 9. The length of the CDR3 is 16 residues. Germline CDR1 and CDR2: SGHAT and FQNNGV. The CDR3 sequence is CASSPSRTSGVDTQYF. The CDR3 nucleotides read TGTGCCAGCAGCCCTAGCAGGACTAGCGGGGTCGATACGCAGTATTTT.